The 26 T cell receptor beta chains presented below share a single source sample, sequenced in a study of cytomegalovirus exposure and HLA in healthy donors. PCR primers comprised 60 Vbeta and 13 Jbeta primers. Repertoires were generated with immunoSEQ multiplex PCR, while TCRdb's copy carries only in-frame clones and drops some. The data show roughly 92,000 clones, 81% seen once. Source material: PBMCs. The receptors come from a woman between 70 and 85 years old in good health and CMV-seropositive.

The chain employs TRBV5-6 and TRBJ2-7; weak D call: TRBD1 (6 bases). Per the germline V gene, CDR1 is SGHDT and CDR2 is YYEEEE. This CDR3 contains 14 residues. V dropped 4 bases and J dropped 2 bases, with 13 bases sitting between them. The CDR3 DNA is TGTGCCAGCAGCGTACAGGGTCTTCCCTACGAGCAGTACTTC. It encodes CASSVQGLPYEQYF.

V and J are TRBV29-1 and TRBJ2-1, with a tentative D call TRBD1 (5 bases). This CDR3 comprises 16 residues. V lost 0 bases and J 3 bases, leaving 15 bases between the germline ends. Germline CDR1 and CDR2: SQVTM and ANQGSEA. The CDR3 DNA reads TGCAGCGTTGAAGATCTGGGGCAGGGCTTCTACAATGAGCAGTTCTTC. It specifies CSVEDLGQGFYNEQFF.

V and J are TRBV5-6 and TRBJ1-5, with TRBD1 as a possible D gene (5 bases). Germline CDR1 SGHDT, CDR2 YYEEEE. The CDR3 loop spans 15 amino acids. With 1 base removed from V and 4 bases from J, the gap between germline ends came to 12 bases. The DNA for the CDR3 is TGTGCCAGCAGCTTGACAGCGGGACCGAATCAGCCCCAGCATTTT. It codes for CASSLTAGPNQPQHF. Using reference TRBV5-6 and TRBJ1-5 for the parts outside the CDR3, the full variable domain is DAGVTQSPTHLIKTRGQQVTLRCSPKSGHDTVSWYQQALGQGPQFIFQYYEEEERQRGNFPDRFSGHQFPNYSSELNVNALLLGDSALYLCASSLTAGPNQPQHFGDGTRLSIL.

The chain has TRBV7-3 and TRBJ2-5; 7 bases fit TRBD2. The CDR3 loop spans 14 amino acids. V lost 2 bases to trimming and J lost 4 bases; unmatched junction nucleotides: 4. Looked up from germline, CDR1 is SGHTA and CDR2 is FQGTGA. CDR3 sequence (DNA): TGTGCCAGCAGCTTAGGTGGGGGGGGAGAGACCCAGTACTTC. Translated, it gives CASSLGGGGETQYF.

The chain combines TRBV11-1 with TRBJ2-5; D remains ambiguous. The J call may be wrong; the DNA end is better matched by TRBJ2-7. This CDR3 contains 14 residues. Germline CDR1 reads SGHAT; CDR2 reads FQDESV (reference sequence). The CDR3 protein is CASSLTALSYEQYF. The CDR3 bases are TGTGCCAGCAGCTTAACTGCCCTATCCTACGAGCAGTACTTC.

The CDR3 reads CAISPQGRSEQYF. For the CDR3, the DNA is TGTGCCATCAGCCCCCAGGGGCGCTCCGAGCAGTACTTC. The V call is TRBV10-3, the J call TRBJ2-7; D may be TRBD1 (6 bases). Trimming took 6 bases from V and 6 from J, leaving 15 bases between them. The CDR3 has 13 amino acids. Germline V lookup: CDR1 ENHRY, CDR2 SYGVKD.

The chain recombines TRBV19 with TRBJ2-1; 12 nucleotides agree with TRBD2. V dropped 10 bases and J dropped 5; count of bases not matched to a gene: 9. The CDR3 extends over 15 amino acids. Germline CDR1 and CDR2: LNHDA and SQIVND (reference sequence). The CDR3 here is CATTSGRLGNNEQFF. The DNA of the CDR3 is TGTGCCACCACTAGCGGGAGGCTGGGAAACAATGAGCAGTTCTTC.

The chain employs TRBV6-9 and TRBJ2-2; D might be TRBD2 (6 bases). The V gene's germline CDR1 is MNHGY and CDR2 SVAAGI. V was cut by 5 bases and J by 3 bases, with 10 bases left in between. This CDR3 is built from 14 residues. CDR3 sequence: CASSGGCDTGELFF. CDR3 DNA: TGTGCCAGCAGTGGGGGGTGCGACACCGGGGAGCTGTTTTTT.

The chain joins TRBV5-1 to TRBJ2-3; 12 bases align to TRBD2. Germline V gene lookup returns CDR1 SGHRS and CDR2 YFSETQ. The CDR3 sequence is 16 residues long. The V and J ends lost 4 bases and 5 bases, in that order; junction bases with no gene match: 8. CDR3 in DNA: TGCGCCAGCAGCAGGCGACTAGCGGGAGACGGAGATACGCAGTATTTT. Translation gives CASSRRLAGDGDTQYF.

The chain joins TRBV30 to TRBJ2-7, with 7 nucleotides matching TRBD1. This CDR3 region has 14 residues. V lost 3 bases and J lost 2; bases outside the gene matches: 7. The V gene's germline CDR1 is GTSNPN and CDR2 SVGIG (reference sequence). In DNA, the CDR3 is TGTGCCTGGAGCCGGGACAGCCGTACCTACGAGCAGTACTTC. It yields the protein CAWSRDSRTYEQYF.

The chain couples TRBV18 to TRBJ2-1, with TRBD2 matching over 13 bases. Per the germline V gene, CDR1 is KGHSH and CDR2 is LQKENI. The junction had 4 bases not matched to a gene; V was cut back by 5 bases and J by 0 bases. CDR3 length: 17 residues. The CDR3 DNA is TGTGCCAGCTCATTCAGGACTAGCGGGAGCTCCTACAATGAGCAGTTCTTC. This sequence encodes CASSFRTSGSSYNEQFF.

The chain is built from TRBV9 and TRBJ2-5; 7 positions match TRBD1. Germline CDR1 and CDR2: SGDLS and YYNGEE. Trimming took 3 bases from V and 3 from J; bases not matched to a gene: 5. The CDR3 has 14 amino acids. CDR3 bases: TGTGCCAGCAGCGCTAGACAGGGAGAAGAGACCCAGTACTTC. This encodes CASSARQGEETQYF.

This chain links TRBV11-3 with TRBJ1-4; 7 bases are shared with TRBD1. The J segment lost 4 bases and the V segment lost 5 bases, leaving 4 bases of the junction unmatched. Looked up from germline, CDR1 is SGHNT and CDR2 is YENEEA. This CDR3 spans 14 amino acids. CDR3 sequence (DNA): TGTGCCAGCAGCATAACAGGGGATAATGAAAAACTGTTTTTT. It is translated as CASSITGDNEKLFF.

The chain joins TRBV15 to TRBJ2-7; maybe TRBD1 (6 bases). Per the germline V gene, CDR1 is LNHNV and CDR2 is YYDKDF (reference sequence). The V end lost 5 bases, the J end lost 3 bases, and 17 bases lay between the germline ends. CDR3 length: 15 residues. This CDR3 reads CATSRDRSTFYEQYF. CDR3 in DNA: TGTGCCACCAGCCGTGACAGGAGTACCTTCTACGAGCAGTACTTC.

The chain joins TRBV5-6 to TRBJ1-3; 10 bases fit TRBD1. V gave up 4 bases and J gave up 3 bases; unmatched junction bases: 1. Per germline, CDR1 SGHDT and CDR2 YYEEEE. This CDR3 spans 14 amino acids. The CDR3 protein is CASSDRGLGNTIYF. DNA of the CDR3: TGTGCCAGCAGCGACAGGGGGCTTGGAAACACCATATATTTT.

The chain's CDR3 is CASSQGTSGRETQYF. CDR3 in DNA: TGTGCCAGCAGCCAAGGGACTAGCGGGAGAGAGACCCAGTACTTC. This rearrangement joins TRBV4-2 to TRBJ2-5; 13 bases are a match to TRBD2. Germline CDR1 is LGHNA and CDR2 is YNFKEQ. CDR3 length: 15 residues. The V gene end was trimmed by 1 base and the J gene end by 4 bases; junction bases not matched to a gene: 0.

This clone is a singleton in its sample. The CDR3 coding sequence is TGTGCCAGCGAATTCCGGACACTAGCGCGACAAGAGACCCAGTACTTC. Translating gives CASEFRTLARQETQYF. The chain joins TRBV5-6 to TRBJ2-7, with 7 bases lining up with TRBD2. The J call may not be correct, given that the DNA end is closer to TRBJ2-5. This CDR3 is 16 amino acids long. CDR1 SGHDT and CDR2 YYEEEE come from the germline V gene.

This chain connects TRBV7-9 to TRBJ1-2; maybe TRBD1 (6 bases). V lost 2 bases and J lost 2, with 12 bases in between. Per the germline V gene, CDR1 is SEHNR and CDR2 is FQNEAQ (reference sequence). The CDR3 totals 15 residues. In nucleotides, the CDR3 is TGTGCCAGCAGCTTATCGGGACACCCAAACTATGGCTACACCTTC. This sequence encodes CASSLSGHPNYGYTF. The entire variable domain, with the rest obtained from reference TRBV7-9 and TRBJ1-2, is as follows: DTGVSQNPRHKITKRGQNVTFRCDPISEHNRLYWYRQTLGQGPEFLTYFQNEAQLEKSRLLSDRFSAERPKGSFSTLEIQRTEQGDSAMYLCASSLSGHPNYGYTFGSGTRLTVV.

J is TRBJ2-1 and V is TRBV30; 8 bases map to TRBD1. This CDR3 has 13 residues. CDR1 and CDR2 from the germline V gene are GTSNPN and SVGIG (reference sequence). V gave up 4 bases and J gave up 5 bases; unmatched junction bases: 4. The CDR3 region is CAWNRGINNEQFF. The CDR3 DNA reads as TGTGCCTGGAACAGGGGGATTAACAATGAGCAGTTCTTC. The full variable domain, with the rest looked up from reference TRBV30 and TRBJ2-1, is SQTIHQWPATLVQPVGSPLSLECTVEGTSNPNLYWYRQAAGRGLQLLFYSVGIGQISSEVPQNLSASRPQDRQFILSSKKLLLSDSGFYLCAWNRGINNEQFFGPGTRLTVL.

The chain links TRBV30 to TRBJ2-1, with no clear D. This CDR3 region has 15 residues. CDR1 and CDR2 (germline): GTSNPN, SVGIG (reference sequence). V dropped 0 bases and J dropped 8 bases, with 17 bases sitting between them. CDR3 in amino acids: CAWSVAIGWSDEQFF. The CDR3 region has the DNA TGTGCCTGGAGTGTGGCTATCGGGTGGAGTGATGAGCAGTTCTTC.

The chain employs TRBV5-8 and TRBJ2-2; 7 bases fit TRBD2. This CDR3 contains 16 residues. J was trimmed by 5 bases and V by 3 bases; bases with no gene match: 10. Germline V CDR1 and CDR2: SGHTS, YDEGEE. The DNA of the CDR3 is TGTGCCAGCAGCTCGAGACTAGCACGGAAGACCGGGGAGCTGTTTTTT. Its protein is CASSSRLARKTGELFF.

In this sample, this clone turned up a few times. V gene TRBV4-3 combines with J gene TRBJ1-2, with D tentatively TRBD1 (6 bases). V was pared by 2 bases and J by 0 bases, with 16 bases between. The germline CDR1 and CDR2 sequences are LGHNA and YSLEER. CDR3 size: 17 residues. Here the CDR3 reads CASSQPPGAGANYGYTF. Here the CDR3 DNA reads TGCGCCAGCAGCCAACCCCCCGGGGCAGGGGCTAACTATGGCTACACCTTC.

The genes are TRBV27 and TRBJ1-2; D call uncertain. CDR3 size: 14 residues. Germline CDR1 reads MNHEY; CDR2 reads SMNVEV (reference sequence). With 1 base removed from V and 8 bases from J, the gap between germline ends came to 14 bases. CDR3 in amino acids: CASSLLGSPRGYTF. The CDR3 nucleotides are TGTGCCAGCAGTTTATTGGGCAGCCCCCGAGGCTACACCTTC.

V gene TRBV5-6 combines with J gene TRBJ2-7; 12 nucleotides match TRBD1. Germline V gives CDR1 SGHDT, CDR2 YYEEEE. The ends lost 3 bases at V and 5 bases at J; junction bases unmatched: 12. CDR3 size: 17 residues. This CDR3 is CASSSAGTGGAIHEQYF. CDR3 coding DNA: TGTGCCAGCAGCTCCGCCGGGACAGGGGGCGCAATCCACGAGCAGTACTTC.

The genes are TRBV6-1 and TRBJ2-5, with 7 bases lining up with TRBD2. Per germline, CDR1 MNHNS and CDR2 SASEGT. V lost 5 bases, J lost 1 base, and 1 base stayed unmatched. The CDR3 runs to 13 residues. DNA of the CDR3: TGTGCCAGCAGTAGGACTAGCCAAGAGACCCAGTACTTC. Translated: CASSRTSQETQYF.

CDR3 sequence reads: CASSLGQGPPKDGYTF. In DNA form, the CDR3 reads TGTGCCAGCAGCTTGGGACAGGGACCCCCGAAGGATGGCTACACCTTC. V usage is TRBV7-2 and J usage is TRBJ1-2; 9 bases agree with TRBD1. The germline V gene encodes CDR1 SGHTA and CDR2 FQGNSA. V lost 3 bases, J lost 6 bases, and 11 bases stayed unmatched. This CDR3 is built from 16 residues.